This T cell receptor (beta chain) was sequenced in a study of blood T cell repertoires in COVID-19. Method: immunoSEQ multiplex PCR; TCRdb's copy keeps in-frame clones and lacks some. The data hold under 200,000 clones, with about 83% observed a single time. V lost 4 bases, J lost 3 bases, and 14 bases lay in between. This CDR3 region has 15 residues. In germline, CDR1 is SGDLS, CDR2 YYNGEE. Sequencing was done on a sample of PBMCs or T cells enriched from blood (not recorded which). This sequence originates from a man aged 35-49 years with acute COVID-19. The rearrangement links TRBV9 to TRBJ1-5; a weak D match, TRBD1 (5 bases). CDR3 amino acids: CASSPQDSPNQPQHF. Written as DNA, the CDR3 is TGTGCCAGCAGCCCCCAAGACAGCCCCAATCAGCCCCAGCATTTT.